This record covers a single TCR beta chain. Its target is not known. Germline CDR1 reads SSHAT; CDR2 reads FNYEAQ (reference sequence). The CDR3 runs to 15 residues. Trimming took 2 bases from V and 5 from J; bases not matched to a gene: 6. Using immunoSEQ multiplex PCR, the repertoire was profiled, and TCRdb retains in-frame clones only, with some absent. The sample holds more than 90,000 clones, 67% seen once. The data stem from a study of shared clonotypes between healthy human individuals. Study results and limitations: Across a few donors, naive CD4 shared 5% to 6%, naive CD8 3.5% to 4%, memory CD4 roughly 2.4%, memory CD8 0.4% to 0.5%.

The rearrangement links TRBV7-7 to TRBJ2-1, with 7 nucleotides matching TRBD2. The sequence came from a man younger than 45 in good health. The sample comprised memory CD8+ T cells sorted from blood. Subset indicated: CD45RO+ cells pooled with CCR7-negative TemRA cells. The CDR3 nucleotides are TGTGCCAGCAGCTTACGGATGGGGACTAACAATGAGCAGTTCTTC. It translates to CASSLRMGTNNEQFF.